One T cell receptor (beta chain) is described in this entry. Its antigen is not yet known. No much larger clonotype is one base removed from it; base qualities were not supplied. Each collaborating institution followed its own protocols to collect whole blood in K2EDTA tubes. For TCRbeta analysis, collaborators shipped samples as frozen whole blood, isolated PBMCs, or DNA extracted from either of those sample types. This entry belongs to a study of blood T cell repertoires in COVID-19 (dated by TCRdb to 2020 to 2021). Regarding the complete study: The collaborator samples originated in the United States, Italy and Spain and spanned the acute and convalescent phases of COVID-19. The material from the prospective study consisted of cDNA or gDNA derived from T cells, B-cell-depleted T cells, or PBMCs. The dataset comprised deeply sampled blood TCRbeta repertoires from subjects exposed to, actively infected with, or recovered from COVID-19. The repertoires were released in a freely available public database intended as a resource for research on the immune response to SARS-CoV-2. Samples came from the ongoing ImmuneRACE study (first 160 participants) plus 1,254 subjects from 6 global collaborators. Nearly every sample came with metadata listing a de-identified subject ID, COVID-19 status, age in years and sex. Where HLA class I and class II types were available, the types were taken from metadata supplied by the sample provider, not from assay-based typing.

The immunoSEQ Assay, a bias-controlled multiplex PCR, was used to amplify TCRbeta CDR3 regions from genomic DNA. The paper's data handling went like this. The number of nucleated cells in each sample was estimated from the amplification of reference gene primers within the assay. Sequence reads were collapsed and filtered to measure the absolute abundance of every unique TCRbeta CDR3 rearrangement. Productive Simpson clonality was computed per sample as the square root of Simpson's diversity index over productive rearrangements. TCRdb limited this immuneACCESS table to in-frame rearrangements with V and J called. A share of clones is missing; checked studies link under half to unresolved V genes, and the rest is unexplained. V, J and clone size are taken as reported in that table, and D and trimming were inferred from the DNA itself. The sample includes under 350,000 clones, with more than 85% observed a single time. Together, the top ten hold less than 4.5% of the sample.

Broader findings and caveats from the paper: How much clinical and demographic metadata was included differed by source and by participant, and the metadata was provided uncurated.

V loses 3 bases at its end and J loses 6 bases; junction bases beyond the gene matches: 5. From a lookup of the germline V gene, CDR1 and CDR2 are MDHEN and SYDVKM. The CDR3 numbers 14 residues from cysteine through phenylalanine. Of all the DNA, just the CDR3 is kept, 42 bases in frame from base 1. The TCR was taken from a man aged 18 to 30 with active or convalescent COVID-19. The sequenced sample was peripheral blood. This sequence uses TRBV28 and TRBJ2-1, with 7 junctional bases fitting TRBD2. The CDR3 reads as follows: CASSFWGEGNEQFF. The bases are TGTGCCAGCAGTTTTTGGGGGGAGGGCAATGAGCAGTTCTTC. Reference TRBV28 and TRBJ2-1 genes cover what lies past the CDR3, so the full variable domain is DVKVTQSSRYLVKRTGEKVFLECVQDMDHENMFWYRQDPGLGLRLIYFSYDVKMKEKGDIPEGYSVSREKKERFSLILESASTNQTSMYLCASSFWGEGNEQFFGPGTRLTVL.